One and the same sample provided the 13 T cell receptor beta chains below, sequenced in a study of shared clonotypes between healthy human individuals. The repertoire was sequenced with immunoSEQ multiplex PCR; TCRdb's copy has only in-frame clones and lacks some. The sample has millions of clones, around nine tenths seen once. The sequenced sample was naive CD4+ T cells sorted from blood. As to subset: CD45RA+ positively selected. All receptors come from a man aged 18 to 35 in good health.

This chain uses TRBV2 with TRBJ1-5; 7 bases agree with TRBD1. This CDR3 spans 14 amino acids. The V gene's germline CDR1 is SNHLY and CDR2 FYNNEI. V gave up 4 bases and J gave up 6 bases; unmatched junction bases: 6. The CDR3 loop reads CASSGSDRVQPQHF. For the CDR3, the DNA is TGTGCCAGCAGTGGTTCCGACAGGGTTCAGCCCCAGCATTTT.

This clone was seen just once. The V and J genes are TRBV25-1 and TRBJ1-2; 12 positions agree with TRBD1. Germline CDR1 reads MGHDK; CDR2 reads SYGVNS. After removal of 4 bases from V and 8 bases from J, the junction contained 8 bases not matched to a gene. CDR3 size: 15 residues. In DNA, the CDR3 is TGTGCCAGCAGTGCCCGGGACAGGGGGCAGGAGGGCTACACCTTC. Protein sequence: CASSARDRGQEGYTF.

Comment on this clone: Additional DNA sequences in this sample encode the identical CDR3. The CDR3 nucleotides are TGCGCCAGCAGCTTAGGGACTAGCCCAGAGACCCAGTACTTC. Translating gives CASSLGTSPETQYF. The chain is built from TRBV5-1 and TRBJ2-5, with 9 nucleotides matching TRBD2. Trimming cost V 2 bases and J 4 bases; bases outside gene matches: 3. This CDR3 is 14 amino acids long. The germline gives CDR1 SGHRS, CDR2 YFSETQ. The whole variable domain, remainder taken from reference TRBV5-1 and TRBJ2-5, is KAGVTQTPRYLIKTRGQQVTLSCSPISGHRSVSWYQQTPGQGLQFLFEYFSETQRNKGNFPGRFSGRQFSNSRSEMNVSTLELGDSALYLCASSLGTSPETQYFGPGTRLLVL.

This rearrangement joins TRBV11-2 to TRBJ2-7, with D possibly called TRBD1 or TRBD2 (5 bases each). V lost 2 bases and J 5 bases, leaving 19 bases between the germline ends. The CDR3 is 16 amino acids. CDR1 SGHAT and CDR2 FQNNGV come from the germline V gene. The CDR3 sequence: CASSLLQGSGSHEQYF. Here the CDR3 DNA reads TGTGCCAGCAGCTTACTTCAGGGCAGCGGATCCCACGAGCAGTACTTC.

The V call is TRBV18, the J call TRBJ2-3; maybe TRBD1 (6 bases). CDR3 length equals 14 residues. CDR1 is KGHSH and CDR2 is LQKENI in the germline V gene. Trimming removed 1 base from V and 6 bases from J, with 11 bases in between. CDR3 region: CASSPRTEPDTQYF. The CDR3 coding sequence is TGTGCCAGCTCACCACGGACAGAGCCTGATACGCAGTATTTT. Full variable domain (missing parts from reference TRBV18 and TRBJ2-3): NAGVMQNPRHLVRRRGQEARLRCSPMKGHSHVYWYRQLPEEGLKFMVYLQKENIIDESGMPKERFSAEFPKEGPSILRIQQVVRGDSAAYFCASSPRTEPDTQYFGPGTRLTVL.

With respect to this clone: This same CDR3 is encoded by further DNA sequences in the sample. Here the CDR3 reads CASSLGRTDTQYF. CDR3 bases: TGCGCCAGCAGCTTGGGGCGGACAGATACGCAGTATTTT. The rearrangement joins TRBV5-1 to TRBJ2-3; D is unclear. Germline CDR1 SGHRS, CDR2 YFSETQ. CDR3 length equals 13 residues. With 0 bases removed from V and 3 bases from J, the gap between germline ends came to 5 bases. Variable domain in full (rest from reference TRBV5-1 and TRBJ2-3): KAGVTQTPRYLIKTRGQQVTLSCSPISGHRSVSWYQQTPGQGLQFLFEYFSETQRNKGNFPGRFSGRQFSNSRSEMNVSTLELGDSALYLCASSLGRTDTQYFGPGTRLTVL.

This chain joins TRBV6-5 and TRBJ2-7, with 11 bases matching TRBD2. The V segment lost 2 bases and the J segment 2 bases; nucleotides outside the gene matches: 5. CDR1 is MNHEY, CDR2 SVGAGI, per germline. The CDR3 is made up of 16 amino acids. The CDR3 DNA reads as TGTGCCAGCAGTTACCTCACTAGCGGGGGAACCTACGAGCAGTACTTC. Encoded protein: CASSYLTSGGTYEQYF.

This chain joins TRBV19 and TRBJ2-3; maybe TRBD1 (6 bases). This CDR3 is built from 13 residues. V was cut by 3 bases and J by 10 bases, with 14 bases left in between. Germline V gene sequence: CDR1 LNHDA, CDR2 SQIVND (reference sequence). The CDR3 protein is CASSIEGQGPQYF. The CDR3 nucleotides read TGTGCCAGTAGTATTGAAGGGCAGGGGCCGCAGTATTTT.

The chain combines TRBV11-2 with TRBJ2-7; D might be TRBD2 (5 bases). V lost 0 bases and J lost 1, with 10 bases in between. The CDR3 has 15 amino acids. Germline loops: CDR1 SGHAT, CDR2 FQNNGV. The CDR3 DNA is TGTGCCAGCAGCTTAGACAGCGGAATTTCCTACGAGCAGTACTTC. Translation gives CASSLDSGISYEQYF.

The chain is built from TRBV7-8 and TRBJ1-5; TRBD1 is a possible D gene (5 bases). This CDR3 has 15 amino acids. CDR1 is SGHVS and CDR2 is FQNEAQ in the germline V gene. V was clipped by 2 bases and J by 7 bases, with 15 bases between them. The chain's CDR3 is CASSLSSGGWQPQHF. CDR3 nucleotides: TGTGCCAGCAGCTTATCGAGTGGGGGGTGGCAGCCCCAGCATTTT.

V gene TRBV28 combines with J gene TRBJ1-2, with D possibly TRBD1 on 6 matching bases. V was shortened by 8 bases and J by 0 bases, with 10 bases between the two germline ends. This CDR3 has 13 residues. Per germline, CDR1 MDHEN and CDR2 SYDVKM. CDR3 sequence reads: CASWTASNYGYTF. The CDR3 nucleotides read TGTGCCAGCTGGACAGCATCTAACTATGGCTACACCTTC.

The chain is built from TRBV19 and TRBJ2-5; 11 positions agree with TRBD2. The CDR3 is 16 amino acids. Germline trimming cut 2 bases from V and 3 bases from J; bases unmatched to any gene: 5. Germline V gene data show CDR1 as LNHDA and CDR2 as SQIVND (reference sequence). CDR3 loop: CASSIRPSGGKETQYF. For the CDR3, the DNA is TGTGCCAGTAGTATAAGACCTAGCGGGGGGAAAGAGACCCAGTACTTC.

The J gene is TRBJ1-3, the V gene TRBV5-1; no definite D call. The CDR3 sequence is 12 residues long. Germline CDR1 reads SGHRS; CDR2 reads YFSETQ. Between the trimmed V and J ends, which lost 2 bases and 6 bases, there was a span of 6 bases. Here the CDR3 reads CASSLDTNTIYF. The CDR3 coding sequence is TGCGCCAGCAGCTTAGACACAAACACCATATATTTT.